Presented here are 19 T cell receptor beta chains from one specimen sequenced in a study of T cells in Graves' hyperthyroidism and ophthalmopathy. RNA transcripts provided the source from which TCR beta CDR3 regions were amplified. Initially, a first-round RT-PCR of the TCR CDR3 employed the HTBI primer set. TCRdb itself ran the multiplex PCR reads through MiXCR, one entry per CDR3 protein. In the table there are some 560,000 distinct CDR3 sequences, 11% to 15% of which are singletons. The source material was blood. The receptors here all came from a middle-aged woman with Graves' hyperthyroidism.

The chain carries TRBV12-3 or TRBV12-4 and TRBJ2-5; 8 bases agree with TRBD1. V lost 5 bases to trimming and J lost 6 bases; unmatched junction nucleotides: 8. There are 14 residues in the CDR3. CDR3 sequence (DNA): TGTGCCAGCAGTGGGGCAGGGGGCGGAAAGACCCAGTACTTC. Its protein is CASSGAGGGKTQYF.

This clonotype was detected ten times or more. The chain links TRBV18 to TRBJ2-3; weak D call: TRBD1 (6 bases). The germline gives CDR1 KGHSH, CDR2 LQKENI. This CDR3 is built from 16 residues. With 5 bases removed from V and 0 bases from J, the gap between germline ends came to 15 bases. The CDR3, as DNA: TGTGCCAGCTCAATAAACCGGGACACAAGCACAGATACGCAGTATTTT. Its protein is CASSINRDTSTDTQYF.

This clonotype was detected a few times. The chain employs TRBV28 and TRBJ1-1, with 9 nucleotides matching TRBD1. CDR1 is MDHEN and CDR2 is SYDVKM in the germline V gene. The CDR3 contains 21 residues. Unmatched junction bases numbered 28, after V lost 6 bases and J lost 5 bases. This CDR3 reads CASSTRYYGTGPWTGGTEAFF. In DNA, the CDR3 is TGTGCCAGCAGCACTCGCTACTACGGGACAGGGCCTTGGACCGGGGGTACTGAAGCTTTCTTT.

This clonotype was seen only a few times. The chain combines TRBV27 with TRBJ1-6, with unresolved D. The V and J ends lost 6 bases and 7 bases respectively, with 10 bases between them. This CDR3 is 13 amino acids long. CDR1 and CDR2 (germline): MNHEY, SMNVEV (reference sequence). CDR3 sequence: CASRPGPNSPLHF. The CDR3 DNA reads TGTGCCAGCAGACCGGGCCCGAATTCACCCCTCCACTTT.

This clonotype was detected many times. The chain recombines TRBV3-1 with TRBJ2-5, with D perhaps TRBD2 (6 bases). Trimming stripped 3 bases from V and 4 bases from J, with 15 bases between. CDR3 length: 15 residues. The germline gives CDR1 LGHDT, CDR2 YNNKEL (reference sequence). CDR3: CASSHLGSIGETQYF. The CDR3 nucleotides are TGTGCCAGCAGCCATCTCGGGAGTATCGGAGAGACCCAGTACTTC.

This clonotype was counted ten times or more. The CDR3 sequence is CASRGGQGGDTQYF. The CDR3 DNA reads TGTGCCAGCAGAGGGGGGCAGGGCGGAGATACGCAGTATTTT. The gene calls are TRBV28 and TRBJ2-3; D is perhaps TRBD1 or TRBD2 (6 bases each). V lost 6 bases and J lost 5, with 15 bases in between. The CDR3 extends over 14 amino acids. Germline values: CDR1 MDHEN, CDR2 SYDVKM.

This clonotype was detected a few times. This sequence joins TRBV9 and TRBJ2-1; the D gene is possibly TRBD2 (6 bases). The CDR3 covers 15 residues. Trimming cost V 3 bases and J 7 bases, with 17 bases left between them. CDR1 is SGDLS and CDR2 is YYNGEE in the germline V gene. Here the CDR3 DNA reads TGTGCCAGCAGCGCAGGGAGCGGGTCGAAGAATGAGCAGTTCTTC. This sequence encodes CASSAGSGSKNEQFF.

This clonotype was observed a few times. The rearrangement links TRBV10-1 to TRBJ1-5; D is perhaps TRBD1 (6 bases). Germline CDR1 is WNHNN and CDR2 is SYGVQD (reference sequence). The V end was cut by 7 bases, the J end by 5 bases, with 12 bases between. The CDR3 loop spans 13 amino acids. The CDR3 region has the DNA TGCGCCAGCAATTCGGACAGAGATCAGCCCCAGCATTTT. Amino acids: CASNSDRDQPQHF.

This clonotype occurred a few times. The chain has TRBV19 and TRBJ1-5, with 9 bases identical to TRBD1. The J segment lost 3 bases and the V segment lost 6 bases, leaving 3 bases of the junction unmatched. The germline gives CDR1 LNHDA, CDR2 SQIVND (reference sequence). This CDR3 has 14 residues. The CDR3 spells CASREQGANQPQHF. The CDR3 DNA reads TGTGCCAGTAGGGAACAGGGGGCCAATCAGCCCCAGCATTTT. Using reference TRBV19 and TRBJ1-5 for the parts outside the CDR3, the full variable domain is DGGITQSPKYLFRKEGQNVTLSCEQNLNHDAMYWYRQDPGQGLRLIYYSQIVNDFQKGDIAEGYSVSREKKESFPLTVTSAQKNPTAFYLCASREQGANQPQHFGDGTRLSIL.

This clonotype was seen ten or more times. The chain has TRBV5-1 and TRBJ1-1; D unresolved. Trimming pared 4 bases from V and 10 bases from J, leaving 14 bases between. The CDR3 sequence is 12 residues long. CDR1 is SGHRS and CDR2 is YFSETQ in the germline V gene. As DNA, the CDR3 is TGCGCCAGCAGCGACGACGGTCTTGGAGCTTTCTTT. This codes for CASSDDGLGAFF.

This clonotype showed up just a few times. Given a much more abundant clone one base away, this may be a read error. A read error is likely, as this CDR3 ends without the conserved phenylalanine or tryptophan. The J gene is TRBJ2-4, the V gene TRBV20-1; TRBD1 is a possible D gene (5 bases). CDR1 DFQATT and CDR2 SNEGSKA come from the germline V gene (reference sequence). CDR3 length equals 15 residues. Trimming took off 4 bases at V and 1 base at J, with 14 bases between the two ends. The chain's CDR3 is CSANLPGSAKNIQYL. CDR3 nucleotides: TGCAGTGCTAATCTCCCAGGGTCCGCCAAAAACATTCAGTACCTC.

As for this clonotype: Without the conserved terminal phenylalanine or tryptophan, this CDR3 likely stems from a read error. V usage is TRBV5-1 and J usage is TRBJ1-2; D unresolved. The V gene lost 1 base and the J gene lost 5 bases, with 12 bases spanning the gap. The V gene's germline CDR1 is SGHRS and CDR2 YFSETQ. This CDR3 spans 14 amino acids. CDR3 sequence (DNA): TGCGCCAGCAGCTTGACAGCTCATTTATATGGCTACACCCTC. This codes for CASSLTAHLYGYTL.

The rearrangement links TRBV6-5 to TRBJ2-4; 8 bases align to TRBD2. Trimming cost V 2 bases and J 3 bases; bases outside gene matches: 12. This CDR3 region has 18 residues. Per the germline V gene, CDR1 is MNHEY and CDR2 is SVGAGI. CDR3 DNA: TGTGCCAGCAGTTACCCGAGTCCCGGGGGACTAGTCAAAAACATTCAGTACTTC. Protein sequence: CASSYPSPGGLVKNIQYF.

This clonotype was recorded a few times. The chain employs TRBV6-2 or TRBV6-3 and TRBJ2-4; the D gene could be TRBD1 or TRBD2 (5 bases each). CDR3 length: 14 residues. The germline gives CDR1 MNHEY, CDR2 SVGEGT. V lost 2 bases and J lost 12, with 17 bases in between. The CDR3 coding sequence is TGTGCCAGCAGTTACGCCTACGTTGGGGGAGATCAGTACTTC. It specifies CASSYAYVGGDQYF.

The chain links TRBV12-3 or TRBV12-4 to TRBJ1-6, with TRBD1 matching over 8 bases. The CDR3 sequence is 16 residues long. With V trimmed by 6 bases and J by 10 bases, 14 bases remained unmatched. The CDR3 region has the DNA TGTGCCAGCAGGAAGACAGGGGAAGTGCTCGGATCACCCCTCCACTTT. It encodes CASRKTGEVLGSPLHF.

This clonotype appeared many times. The CDR3 DNA sequence: TGCGCCAGCAGCTGGACAGGGGAGGACACTGAAGCTTTCTTT. Translating gives CASSWTGEDTEAFF. This sequence joins TRBV5-1 and TRBJ1-1, with TRBD1 matching over 9 bases. The V and J ends lost 3 bases and 3 bases, in that order; junction bases with no gene match: 3. From germline, CDR1 is SGHRS and CDR2 YFSETQ. The CDR3 is 14 residues long.

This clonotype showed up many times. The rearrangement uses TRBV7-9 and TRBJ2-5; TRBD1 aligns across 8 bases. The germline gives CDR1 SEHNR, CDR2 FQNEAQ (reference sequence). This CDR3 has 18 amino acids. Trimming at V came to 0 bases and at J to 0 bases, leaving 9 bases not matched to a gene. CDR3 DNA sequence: TGTGCCAGCAGCTTAGCTGTTAGGACAGGGCTATACCAAGAGACCCAGTACTTC. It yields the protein CASSLAVRTGLYQETQYF.

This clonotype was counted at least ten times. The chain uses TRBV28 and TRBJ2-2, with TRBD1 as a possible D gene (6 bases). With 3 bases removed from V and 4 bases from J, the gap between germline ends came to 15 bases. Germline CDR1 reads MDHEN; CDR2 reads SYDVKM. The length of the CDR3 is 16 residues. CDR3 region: CASSFRGGQFTGELFF. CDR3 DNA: TGTGCCAGCAGTTTTAGGGGCGGACAGTTCACCGGGGAGCTGTTTTTT.

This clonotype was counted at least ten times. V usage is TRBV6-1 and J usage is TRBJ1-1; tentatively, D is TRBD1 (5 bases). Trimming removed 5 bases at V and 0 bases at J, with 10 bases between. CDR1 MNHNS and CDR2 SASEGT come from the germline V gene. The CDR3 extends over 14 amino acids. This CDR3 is CASSSPGMNTEAFF. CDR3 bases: TGTGCCAGCAGTTCGCCAGGGATGAACACTGAAGCTTTCTTT.